Shown below are 7 T cell receptor beta chains from a single sample sequenced in a study of blood T cell repertoires in COVID-19. Only in-frame clones appear in the TCRdb table, and some are missing; sequencing was by immunoSEQ multiplex PCR. The table lists under 200,000 clones, 65% to 85% of them singletons, with around 3.6% in the top ten. The sequencing sample was made of PBMCs or T cells enriched from blood (not recorded which). These receptor sequences come from a woman in her fifties or sixties in a cohort exposed to, infected with or recovered from COVID-19 (not recorded which).

The chain recombines TRBV27 with TRBJ1-5, with 7 nucleotides matching TRBD1. From germline, CDR1 is MNHEY and CDR2 SMNVEV (reference sequence). The CDR3 is 15 amino acids. Losses at the gene ends were 6 bases for V and 3 bases for J; bases not matched to a gene: 8. As DNA, the CDR3 is TGTGCCAGCAGCGGAACCGGGACAGTCAATCAGCCCCAGCATTTT. Protein: CASSGTGTVNQPQHF.

The chain is built from TRBV19 and TRBJ1-6; D is ambiguous. Per germline, CDR1 LNHDA and CDR2 SQIVND (reference sequence). There are 14 residues in the CDR3. Trimming stripped 0 bases from V and 7 bases from J, with 7 bases between. The CDR3 reads CASSIDSPNSPLHF. CDR3 coding DNA: TGTGCCAGTAGTATAGACAGTCCGAATTCACCCCTCCACTTT.

The chain joins TRBV5-8 to TRBJ1-6, with D tentatively TRBD1 (6 bases). This CDR3 comprises 14 residues. V was clipped by 0 bases and J by 9 bases, with 10 bases between them. From germline, CDR1 is SGHTS and CDR2 YDEGEE. In DNA, the CDR3 is TGTGCCAGCAGCTTGGGGACAGCCAGTTCACCCCTCCACTTT. Translated, it gives CASSLGTASSPLHF.

This rearrangement joins TRBV10-3 to TRBJ1-6; 7 positions agree with TRBD1. The trim removed 4 bases at V and 7 bases at J, leaving 10 bases unmatched. This CDR3 is built from 16 residues. CDR1 and CDR2 (germline): ENHRY, SYGVKD. CDR3 nucleotides: TGTGCCATCAGTGCACAGGGGACCTCTGCCAATTCACCCCTCCACTTT. This encodes CAISAQGTSANSPLHF.

This clone has just a few counts. This chain joins TRBV5-1 and TRBJ2-7, with D possibly matching TRBD1 (6 bases). V was shortened by 5 bases and J by 0 bases, with 12 bases between the two germline ends. Germline values: CDR1 SGHRS, CDR2 YFSETQ. The CDR3 is made up of 14 amino acids. CDR3 in amino acids: CASRRTELSYEQYF. For the CDR3, the DNA is TGCGCCAGCAGACGGACAGAACTCTCCTACGAGCAGTACTTC.

Here the CDR3 reads CASSLRQSETQYF. DNA for the CDR3: TGTGCCAGCAGCTTGAGACAATCGGAGACCCAGTACTTC. The V call is TRBV5-4, the J call TRBJ2-5, with unresolved D. The V gene lost 1 base and the J gene lost 5 bases, with 9 bases spanning the gap. Germline loops: CDR1 SGHNT, CDR2 YYREEE (reference sequence). The CDR3 is 13 residues long.

The chain employs TRBV3-1 (or the pseudogene TRBV3-2) and TRBJ2-7, with TRBD2 matching 9 bases. Germline V gives CDR1 LGHDT, CDR2 YNNKEL (reference sequence). Trimming at V came to 4 bases and at J to 7 bases, leaving 8 bases not matched to a gene. The CDR3 has 14 residues. The CDR3 loop is CASSLAGLAREQYF. The DNA for the CDR3 is TGTGCCAGCAGCCTCGCGGGACTAGCTCGGGAGCAGTACTTC.